Presented here are 22 T cell receptor beta chains from one specimen sequenced in a study of cytomegalovirus exposure and HLA in healthy donors. The PCR was carried out with 60 Vbeta primers and 13 Jbeta primers. The repertoire was sequenced with immunoSEQ multiplex PCR; TCRdb's copy has only in-frame clones and lacks some. The table records hundreds of thousands of clones, more than 80% of them present only once. The sequencing input was PBMCs. These receptors were obtained from a man aged 30 to 45 in good health and CMV-seronegative.

The rearrangement links TRBV9 to TRBJ2-1; the match to TRBD1 covers 9 bases. CDR1 is SGDLS, CDR2 YYNGEE, per germline. The CDR3 loop spans 15 amino acids. V shed 3 bases and J 2 bases; nucleotides not matched to a gene: 3. CDR3: CASSAGTGTYNEQFF. DNA for the CDR3: TGTGCCAGCAGCGCCGGGACAGGGACCTACAATGAGCAGTTCTTC.

V usage is TRBV7-2 and J usage is TRBJ1-6, with D possibly being TRBD1 (5 bases). The CDR3 is 15 residues long. Trimming removed 1 base from V and 10 bases from J, with 14 bases in between. Germline values: CDR1 SGHTA, CDR2 FQGNSA. The CDR3 is CASSLVGQGKSPLHF. In DNA form, the CDR3 reads TGTGCCAGCAGCTTAGTGGGCCAGGGAAAATCACCCCTCCACTTT.

The J gene is TRBJ1-4, the V gene TRBV6-1; 8 bases map to TRBD1. Germline V gives CDR1 MNHNS, CDR2 SASEGT. CDR3 length equals 13 residues. V dropped 6 bases and J dropped 10; count of bases not matched to a gene: 7. The CDR3 DNA is TGTGCCAGCAGGGCAGGGACAGGAGTAAAACTGTTTTTT. It encodes CASRAGTGVKLFF.

This clone has a single count. This chain uses TRBV2 with TRBJ2-5; 8 bases align to TRBD1. Looked up from germline, CDR1 is SNHLY and CDR2 is FYNNEI. Trimming removed 4 bases from V and 4 bases from J; junction bases left unmatched: 5. The CDR3 is 14 residues long. Here the CDR3 reads CASSVQGVRETQYF. The CDR3 coding sequence is TGTGCCAGCAGTGTACAGGGGGTCCGAGAGACCCAGTACTTC. The full variable domain, completed using reference TRBV2 and TRBJ2-5, is EPEVTQTPSHQVTQMGQEVILRCVPISNHLYFYWYRQILGQKVEFLVSFYNNEISEKSEIFDDQFSVERPDGSNFTLKIRSTKLEDSAMYFCASSVQGVRETQYFGPGTRLLVL.

This clone was recorded only once. This sequence joins TRBV5-4 and TRBJ2-5; a possible D gene is TRBD2 (6 bases). The CDR3 contains 16 residues. Trimming removed 6 bases from V and 1 base from J, with 19 bases in between. Germline CDR1 reads SGHNT; CDR2 reads YYREEE (reference sequence). CDR3 coding DNA: TGTGCCAGCACCCCCCCTGGGCGGGGACCCCAAGAGACCCAGTACTTC. Protein: CASTPPGRGPQETQYF.

This clone was picked up one time. The chain is built from TRBV28 and TRBJ1-5, with D perhaps matching TRBD1 (6 bases). This CDR3 spans 14 amino acids. Germline CDR1 reads MDHEN; CDR2 reads SYDVKM. The V and J ends lost 5 bases and 6 bases respectively, with 14 bases between them. Written as DNA, the CDR3 is TGTGCCAGCAGTGAGAACAGGGTGGGTCAGCCCCAGCATTTT. It yields the protein CASSENRVGQPQHF.

The rearrangement joins TRBV9 to TRBJ1-1, with TRBD1 identical over 7 bases. The CDR3 runs 14 residues. Germline V CDR1 and CDR2: SGDLS, YYNGEE. V lost 3 bases to trimming and J lost 5 bases; unmatched junction nucleotides: 7. CDR3 sequence reads: CASSELRGPTEAFF. CDR3 coding DNA: TGTGCCAGCAGCGAATTAAGGGGGCCAACTGAAGCTTTCTTT.

The chain is built from TRBV6-6 and TRBJ2-7, with D unresolved. Trimming removed 7 bases from V and 6 bases from J, with 16 bases in between. This CDR3 has 13 amino acids. The germline CDR1 and CDR2 sequences are MNHNY and SVGAGI (reference sequence). CDR3 in DNA: TGTGCCAGCACCCCTTACGGTGGTGGCGAGCAGTACTTC. Its translation is CASTPYGGGEQYF.

The chain employs TRBV7-3 and TRBJ2-1; TRBD2 aligns across 7 bases. CDR1 is SGHTA, CDR2 FQGTGA, per germline. The V segment lost 5 bases and the J segment 6 bases; nucleotides outside the gene matches: 10. This CDR3 region has 15 residues. The DNA for the CDR3 is TGTGCCAGCAGCCCCGAGAGCGGGACTTTCAATGAGCAGTTCTTC. Protein product: CASSPESGTFNEQFF.

This clone was picked up one time. The J gene is TRBJ2-3, the V gene TRBV6-1; TRBD1 is a possible D gene (6 bases). This CDR3 is built from 15 residues. Between the trimmed V and J ends, which lost 6 bases and 0 bases, there was a span of 13 bases. Germline assignment: CDR1 MNHNS and CDR2 SASEGT. CDR3 protein: CASSLRQDSTDTQYF. The CDR3 nucleotides read TGTGCCAGCAGCCTAAGACAGGATAGCACAGATACGCAGTATTTT.

The chain joins TRBV20-1 to TRBJ2-3; a weak D match, TRBD2 (5 bases). The CDR3 covers 11 residues. Germline V gene lookup returns CDR1 DFQATT and CDR2 SNEGSKA (reference sequence). Trimming removed 3 bases from V and 11 bases from J, with 12 bases in between. The CDR3 protein is CSASEGSRQYF. In nucleotides, the CDR3 is TGCAGTGCTAGTGAGGGTAGCCGGCAGTATTTT.

The V and J genes are TRBV5-1 and TRBJ1-4; TRBD1 agrees at 7 bases. With V trimmed by 5 bases and J by 8 bases, 18 bases remained unmatched. Germline V gene data show CDR1 as SGHRS and CDR2 as YFSETQ. This CDR3 region has 17 residues. In DNA, the CDR3 is TGCGCCAGCAGGCAGATACCCGACAGGGAGGTAGGCGAAAAACTGTTTTTT. Translation: CASRQIPDREVGEKLFF.

V usage is TRBV27 and J usage is TRBJ2-1; possible D gene TRBD1, 5 bases. Germline CDR1 and CDR2: MNHEY and SMNVEV (reference sequence). The CDR3 loop spans 14 amino acids. The V gene lost 4 bases and the J gene lost 9 bases, with 16 bases spanning the gap. Here the CDR3 reads CASSSRRGTLEQFF. CDR3 sequence (DNA): TGTGCCAGCAGTTCTAGAAGGGGCACACTTGAGCAGTTCTTC.

The chain combines TRBV9 with TRBJ2-3; TRBD2 aligns across 10 bases. Germline V gene lookup returns CDR1 SGDLS and CDR2 YYNGEE. With 4 bases clipped from V and 6 bases from J, the junction kept 8 bases outside the gene matches. CDR3 size: 15 residues. CDR3 bases: TGTGCCAGCAGCTTGAGCGGGGGGGCCTTGGATACGCAGTATTTT. It specifies CASSLSGGALDTQYF. Filled out from reference TRBV9 and TRBJ2-3, the complete variable domain reads DSGVTQTPKHLITATGQRVTLRCSPRSGDLSVYWYQQSLDQGLQFLIQYYNGEERAKGNILERFSAQQFPDLHSELNLSSLELGDSALYFCASSLSGGALDTQYFGPGTRLTVL.

This clone came up once. The V call is TRBV4-1, the J call TRBJ2-7, with D maybe TRBD2 (6 bases). Germline V gene data show CDR1 as MGHRA and CDR2 as YSYEKL. This CDR3 has 13 residues. V shed 5 bases and J shed 2 bases, with 10 bases lying between them. The CDR3 DNA follows: TGCGCCAGCAGCACCTCGGGGGCCTACGAGCAGTACTTC. It encodes CASSTSGAYEQYF.

The J gene is TRBJ1-1, the V gene TRBV4-3; no clear D gene. In germline, CDR1 is LGHNA, CDR2 YSLEER. The CDR3 sequence is 13 residues long. V lost 1 base and J 1 base, leaving 4 bases between the germline ends. The CDR3 DNA follows: TGCGCCAGCAGCCAAGGCGGGAACACTGAAGCTTTCTTT. It yields the protein CASSQGGNTEAFF.

The chain is built from TRBV28 and TRBJ1-1; 9 bases agree with TRBD1. This CDR3 spans 15 amino acids. V lost 6 bases and J lost 7; bases outside the gene matches: 12. Germline loops: CDR1 MDHEN, CDR2 SYDVKM. Here the CDR3 DNA reads TGTGCCAGCAGGCCTCTGGACAGGGGCAATGGTGAAGCTTTCTTT. Translating it yields CASRPLDRGNGEAFF.

The J gene is TRBJ2-5, the V gene TRBV28, with D possibly matching TRBD1 (5 bases). Germline CDR1 MDHEN, CDR2 SYDVKM. Trimming left V 3 bases short and J 5 bases short, with 10 bases between. The CDR3 length is 13 residues. The CDR3 region is CASSFFKGETQYF. The CDR3 DNA is TGTGCCAGCAGTTTCTTCAAGGGGGAGACCCAGTACTTC.

This clone was seen more than once but under ten times. This CDR3 is CASSARQGARTEAFF. The CDR3 DNA follows: TGTGCCAGCAGCGCAAGGCAGGGGGCCAGAACTGAAGCTTTCTTT. The J gene is TRBJ1-1, the V gene TRBV9; 8 bases align to TRBD1. V gave up 3 bases and J gave up 5 bases; unmatched junction bases: 9. The CDR3 loop spans 15 amino acids. Germline V gene data show CDR1 as SGDLS and CDR2 as YYNGEE.

A word on this clone: Relative to the germline gene, one junction end is altered; a read error may explain this. The chain has TRBV6-5 and TRBJ2-6; a possible D gene is TRBD1 (5 bases). The germline gives CDR1 MNHEY, CDR2 SVGAGI. This CDR3 has 16 residues. CDR3 in amino acids: CASIYGGLSGASVLTF. CDR3 coding DNA: TGTGCCAGCATTTATGGTGGCCTCTCTGGGGCCAGCGTCCTGACTTTC.

CDR3 loop: CASRPQGAGSNQPQHF. The CDR3 DNA reads TGTGCCAGCAGGCCACAGGGGGCGGGAAGCAATCAGCCCCAGCATTTT. The chain combines TRBV2 with TRBJ1-5; 9 bases line up with TRBD1. CDR1 and CDR2 (germline): SNHLY, FYNNEI. V shed 6 bases, J shed 1 base, and the junction held 7 bases outside the gene matches. The CDR3 covers 16 residues.

The rearrangement links TRBV6-4 to TRBJ2-3; D gene unclear. The CDR3 spans 11 residues. Trimming stripped 7 bases from V and 2 bases from J, with 4 bases between. CDR1 MRHNA and CDR2 SNTAGT come from the germline V gene. The CDR3 here is CASIHTDTQYF. DNA of the CDR3: TGTGCCAGCATCCACACAGATACGCAGTATTTT.